What follows is one T cell receptor beta chain and its context. The record originates from a study of blood T cell repertoires in COVID-19. Study context: Samples representing acute and convalescent COVID-19 were sourced from the United States, Italy and Spain. Sources were T cells, B-cell-depleted T cells, or PBMCs; the material itself was cDNA or gDNA.

Authors' processing steps: Reference gene primer amplification yielded estimated nucleated cell counts. Produced via immunoSEQ multiplex PCR; TCRdb's table is partial and in-frame only. Clone size and the V and J calls come from that table; the DNA yielded D and trimming. The sample carries under 250,000 clones, approximately 90% recorded once. From germline, CDR1 is SNHLY and CDR2 FYNNEI. Trimming took off 6 bases at V and 4 bases at J, with 20 bases between the two ends. The CDR3 is made up of 16 amino acids. This clonotype was sampled from a man aged 25-45 years with acute or convalescent COVID-19. V gene TRBV2 combines with J gene TRBJ2-3, with a possible D match to TRBD2 (6 bases). The sample was peripheral blood. The CDR3 region is CASSGMTSFIPDTQYF. The CDR3 bases are TGTGCCAGCAGCGGTATGACTAGTTTCATCCCAGATACGCAGTATTTT. The full variable domain, with the rest looked up from reference TRBV2 and TRBJ2-3, is EPEVTQTPSHQVTQMGQEVILRCVPISNHLYFYWYRQILGQKVEFLVSFYNNEISEKSEIFDDQFSVERPDGSNFTLKIRSTKLEDSAMYFCASSGMTSFIPDTQYFGPGTRLTVL.